The following is a T cell receptor beta chain sequence with its context. Its antigen is undetermined. This CDR3 spans 11 amino acids. CDR1 is SGHTA, CDR2 FQGNSA, per germline. V was clipped by 4 bases and J by 4 bases, with 5 bases between them. The sample belongs to a study of T cell repertoires in cytomegalovirus infection. In the study overall: Public TCR beta signatures were indicative of both CMV infection and a matching HLA type.

Study outcomes and limitations: Cumulated frequencies of public TCR beta families served to identify carriers of CMV plus the relevant HLA.

TCRdb used MiXCR to reprocess the reads, holding one entry per CDR3 protein. Seen here are around 330,000 distinct CDR3 sequences, 17% observed once, and the top ten hold around 12%. The sequencing sample was made of PBMCs. This clonotype originated in a human donor in good health (CMV status not recorded). Some clones in this sample may be carry-over from other donors' samples. The chain employs TRBV7-2 and TRBJ2-7; D gene uncertain. The CDR3: CASSYQYEQYF. The CDR3 DNA reads as TGTGCCAGCAGCTACCAATACGAGCAGTACTTC. Full variable domain (missing parts from reference TRBV7-2 and TRBJ2-7): GAGVSQSPSNKVTEKGKDVELRCDPISGHTALYWYRQSLGQGLEFLIYFQGNSAPDKSGLPSDRFSAERTGGSVSTLTIQRTQQEDSAVYLCASSYQYEQYFGPGTRLTVT.